This entry lists 3 T cell receptor beta chains sequenced from one sample in a study of Ad26.COV2.S vaccination and SARS-CoV-2 variants. Treatment specified: roughly 19 received Ad26.COV2.S at low or high dose, single or two shots; 5 received placebo; per-sample allocation not given. Specimens were obtained on day 63 following the first vaccine or placebo injection. The table came from immunoSEQ multiplex PCR; TCRdb's copy has only in-frame clones and leaves some out. The table records about 680,000 clones, around 89% of them present only once. Sequenced material: peripheral blood, taken in a trial of Ad26.COV2.S vaccine versus placebo. These TCRs come from a person aged 18-65 years who received the Ad26.COV2.S COVID-19 vaccine or a placebo.

This clone showed up just once. The chain couples TRBV5-1 to TRBJ2-3; TRBD2 matches 12 bases. V trimming: 4 bases; J trimming: 1 base; junction bases outside the gene matches: 4. The CDR3 length is 16 residues. The V gene's germline CDR1 is SGHRS and CDR2 YFSETQ. The CDR3 is CASSHRTSGGTDTQYF. In DNA, the CDR3 is TGCGCCAGCAGCCACCGGACTAGCGGGGGCACAGATACGCAGTATTTT.

V gene TRBV27 combines with J gene TRBJ2-7, with D hard to call. V gave up 0 bases and J gave up 6 bases, with 9 bases separating them. This CDR3 has 13 amino acids. The germline gives CDR1 MNHEY, CDR2 SMNVEV (reference sequence). The CDR3 here is CASSLSVVSEQYF. CDR3 bases: TGTGCCAGCAGTTTATCGGTAGTAAGCGAGCAGTACTTC.

The V call is TRBV27, the J call TRBJ1-6; D is unclear. V was pared by 6 bases and J by 8 bases, with 14 bases between. The CDR3 spans 14 residues. Germline V gene lookup returns CDR1 MNHEY and CDR2 SMNVEV (reference sequence). Written as DNA, the CDR3 is TGTGCCAGCAGCGGGGAGAGGTTTTATTCACCCCTCCACTTT. Translation: CASSGERFYSPLHF.